This TCR beta chain originates from a study of shared clonotypes between healthy human individuals. The junction had 8 bases not matched to a gene; V was cut back by 5 bases and J by 6 bases. Germline V gives CDR1 SGHAT, CDR2 FQNNGV. This CDR3 has 15 residues. The repertoire was sequenced with immunoSEQ multiplex PCR; TCRdb's copy has only in-frame clones and lacks some. The data hold 2 million to 2.5 million clones, with 90% to 97% observed a single time. The rearrangement links TRBV11-2 to TRBJ2-2; 8 nucleotides agree with TRBD2. The source material was naive CD4+ T cells sorted from blood. This sample's subset: CD45RA+ positively selected. This TCR derives from a man in his late teens or twenties in good health. The CDR3 DNA reads as TGTGCCAGCAGCCGGAGCGGGAGAAAGGCCGGGGAGCTGTTTTTT. It translates to CASSRSGRKAGELFF.